These T cell receptor beta chains were read from a single sample in a study of identical twins. Each CDR3 protein is one row after TCRdb ran MiXCR on the 5' RACE reads. The top ten clones hold 5.5% to 9% of a sample with roughly 290,000 distinct CDR3 sequences, 8% to 9.5% of them seen once. These data were likewise used in another study, on yellow fever vaccine responses in identical twins.

The sample consisted of CD8+ T cells sorted from blood. The source is a woman aged 18-35 years in good health. Both conserved end residues are part of each CDR3. Fields, in order: J gene, clone size, D gene, V gene, CDR3 DNA, CDR3 protein. A D gene is named only where the DNA matches it firmly. Clone size appears in some rows only: once, few, many, or a class for an expanded clone.

TRBJ2-2 few - TRBV12-3/TRBV12-4 TGTGCCAGCACCCTCACCGAGGGAACCGGGGAGCTGTTTTTT CASTLTEGTGELFF
TRBJ2-7 many TRBD2 TRBV7-2 TGTGCCAGCACCCACGGGCGGGAGCGGTACGAGCAGTACTTC CASTHGRERYEQYF
TRBJ2-7 - TRBD1 TRBV5-1 TGCGCCAGCAGCTTGTCTCTGCCGCCGACGACAGGGGTGGACGAGCAGTACTTC CASSLSLPPTTGVDEQYF
TRBJ2-1 - - TRBV27 TGTGCCAGCAGCGACCCGGGGACCTCCCGGAATGAGCAGTTCTTC CASSDPGTSRNEQFF
TRBJ2-3 - - TRBV25-1 TGTGCCAGCGCCCTGTTGACAGATACGCAGTATTTT CASALLTDTQYF
TRBJ2-2 few - TRBV9 TGTGCCAGCAAGGTGGGGGCGACCGGGGAGCTGTTTTTT CASKVGATGELFF
TRBJ2-7 many TRBD2 TRBV7-8 TGTGCCAGCAGCTTAGGACTAGCGGGACTCTACGAGCAGTACTTC CASSLGLAGLYEQYF
TRBJ2-7 many - TRBV9 TGTGCCAGCAGCTCCAGGTCTGCCGGGCCCTACGAGCAGTACTTC CASSSRSAGPYEQYF
TRBJ2-1 many - TRBV20-1 TGCAGTGCTAGAGATCTGCGGCAGGGTTATAATGAGCAGTTCTTC CSARDLRQGYNEQFF
TRBJ2-3 - TRBD2 TRBV4-3 TGCGCCAGCAGCCAAGATGGACTAGCGGGAGGCGCAGATACGCAGTATTTT CASSQDGLAGGADTQYF
TRBJ1-1 few TRBD1 TRBV7-9 TGTGCCAGCAGCTCCCCCGGGACAGGGGGTCGGGTTACTGAAGCTTTCTTT CASSSPGTGGRVTEAFF
TRBJ1-1 - TRBD1 TRBV9 TGTGCCAGCAGCGTCGGGGGACAGGGGAACACTGAAGCTTTCTTT CASSVGGQGNTEAFF
TRBJ2-6 many - TRBV12-3/TRBV12-4 TGTGCCAGCAGGGGGTCCGGGGATTGGGCCAACGTCCTGACTTTC CASRGSGDWANVLTF
TRBJ2-3 - TRBD2 TRBV28 TGTGCCAGCAGCTACACGACTAGCGGGGACACAGATACGCAGTATTTT CASSYTTSGDTDTQYF
TRBJ2-5 few - TRBV28 TGTGCCATATTGCCCCGTGGGCATGGCCAAGAGACCCAGTACTTC CAILPRGHGQETQYF
TRBJ2-1 many - TRBV11-2 TGTGCCAGCAGCCCCAATGGACGGCAGTTCTTC CASSPNGRQFF
TRBJ2-7 few TRBD2 TRBV4-1 TGCGCCAGCAGCCAAGAAATAGGCGGGGGTTCCTACGAGCAGTACTTC CASSQEIGGGSYEQYF
TRBJ2-3 - TRBD2 TRBV10-2 TGCGCCAGCAGTGAGACTAGCGAGGCCACAGATACGCAGTATTTT CASSETSEATDTQYF
TRBJ2-7 - - TRBV6-5 TGTGCCAGCAGTTGGGCTTACTCCTACGAGCAGTACTTC CASSWAYSYEQYF
TRBJ2-1 - - TRBV7-6 TGTGCCACCGGCCTAAACCTCGGGAATGAGCAGTTCTTC CATGLNLGNEQFF
TRBJ2-2 - - TRBV15 TGTGCCACCAGCATATACTCGGGACACTACACCGGGGAGCTGTTTTTT CATSIYSGHYTGELFF
TRBJ2-1 - TRBD2 TRBV4-1 TGCGCCAGCAGCCAAGATGAGGTGCGCGGGGGGTGGGATGAGCAGTTCTTC CASSQDEVRGGWDEQFF
TRBJ2-7 many - TRBV5-1 TGCGCCAGCAGCTTGGCCTCTGGAAGAGCGGACTCCTACGAGCAGTACTTC CASSLASGRADSYEQYF
TRBJ2-7 - - TRBV27 TGTGCCAGCAGTTTAACGTCTAGCAACATGTGGTACGAGCAGTACTTC CASSLTSSNMWYEQYF
TRBJ2-2 many - TRBV7-8 TGTGCCAGCAGCTTTCGGCCACGATATCGATGGGGCTTCGGCGGGGAGCTGTTTTTT CASSFRPRYRWGFGGELFF
TRBJ2-7 few TRBD2 TRBV19 TGTGCCAGTAGTACTGCCTCGGGGGGGGGTTTTGTCTACGAGCAGTACTTC CASSTASGGGFVYEQYF
TRBJ2-3 few TRBD1 TRBV5-1 TGCGCCAGCAGCTTTGAGGGGACAGGAGGCACAGATACGCAGTATTTT CASSFEGTGGTDTQYF
TRBJ2-1 - - TRBV4-3 TGCGCCAGCAGCCAAGCCCTCAAGCAGGAAAGCTACAATGAGCAGTTCTTC CASSQALKQESYNEQFF
TRBJ2-2 - - TRBV4-2 TGTGCCAGCAGCCAAGTGGCGGAGTGGAACACCGGGGAGCTGTTTTTT CASSQVAEWNTGELFF
TRBJ2-5 few - TRBV30 TGTGCCTGGAGTGGGTTTTATGAAGAGACCCAGTACTTC CAWSGFYEETQYF
TRBJ2-1 many - TRBV6-4 TGTGCCAGCAGTGACTCGGAAGACTACAATGAGCAGTTCTTC CASSDSEDYNEQFF